The 23 T cell receptor beta chains listed next were all sequenced from one sample in a study of T-cell reconstitution after alpha-beta-depleted transplantation in children. Construction of the TCRbeta library involved unique molecular identifiers. TCRdb used MiXCR to reprocess the PCR reads, holding one entry per CDR3 protein. Among about 200,000 distinct CDR3 sequences listed, about 8.4% were seen once. The sequenced sample was PBMCs, mostly from graft donor cells, obtained 360 days after TCRalphabeta/CD19-depleted stem cell transplant. These TCRs come from a male patient between 2 and 10 years old who had a stem cell transplant for acute myeloid leukemia, so the T cells may come from the graft donor.

Ten or more counts support this clonotype. The chain recombines TRBV20-1 with TRBJ2-5, with 10 positions matching TRBD2. The ends lost 2 bases at V and 3 bases at J; junction bases unmatched: 9. The CDR3 totals 16 residues. Germline CDR1 reads DFQATT; CDR2 reads SNEGSKA (reference sequence). Here the CDR3 DNA reads TGCAGTGCTAGACAACCTAGCGGGAGAACGAAAGAGACCCAGTACTTC. Its protein product is CSARQPSGRTKETQYF.

The CDR3 DNA reads TGTGCCAGCAGCCAAGAAGTCGGGGGGCGAGAAAAACTGTTTTTT. This encodes CASSQEVGGREKLFF. This chain joins TRBV4-2 and TRBJ1-4; maybe TRBD1 (6 bases). Germline assignment: CDR1 LGHNA and CDR2 YNFKEQ. Trimming stripped 0 bases from V and 8 bases from J, with 13 bases between. The CDR3 runs 15 residues.

This clonotype was recorded at least ten times. V is TRBV28 and J is TRBJ2-6; D may be TRBD1 or TRBD2 (6 bases each). Trimming removed 3 bases from V and 13 bases from J, with 13 bases in between. Germline loops: CDR1 MDHEN, CDR2 SYDVKM. The CDR3 is made up of 13 amino acids. The CDR3 region is CASSLRGTPVLTF. The CDR3 DNA is TGTGCCAGCAGTTTGAGGGGGACTCCTGTCCTGACTTTC.

The chain couples TRBV5-1 to TRBJ2-2, with 7 bases aligning to TRBD2. CDR3 length equals 17 residues. CDR1 is SGHRS, CDR2 YFSETQ, per germline. With 4 bases clipped from V and 1 base from J, the junction kept 10 bases outside the gene matches. The CDR3 DNA follows: TGCGCCAGCAGCCGTAAAAGAGCGGGACTGAACACCGGGGAGCTGTTTTTT. Its protein is CASSRKRAGLNTGELFF.

This chain links TRBV20-1 with TRBJ1-6; 7 nucleotides agree with TRBD1. Per germline, CDR1 DFQATT and CDR2 SNEGSKA (reference sequence). J gave up 7 bases and V 4 bases, and 7 bases lay outside the gene matches. The CDR3 has 14 amino acids. The CDR3 DNA is TGCAGTGCTATGAGGGGACAGCTAAATTCACCCCTCCACTTT. It translates to CSAMRGQLNSPLHF.

This clonotype showed up just a few times. The J gene is TRBJ2-2, the V gene TRBV9; D gene unclear. Between the trimmed V and J ends, which lost 2 bases and 4 bases, there was a span of 6 bases. The CDR3 runs to 13 residues. Per the germline V gene, CDR1 is SGDLS and CDR2 is YYNGEE. Written as DNA, the CDR3 is TGTGCCAGCAGCGTGGACGGCACCGGGGAGCTGTTTTTT. Its translation is CASSVDGTGELFF.

This clonotype was seen at least ten times. The chain combines TRBV12-3 or TRBV12-4 with TRBJ2-5; D not resolved. V shed 3 bases and J shed 1 base, with 12 bases lying between them. This CDR3 has 15 amino acids. CDR3 coding DNA: TGTGCCAGCAGTTTTTTATTGACGCCCCAAGAGACCCAGTACTTC. Translation gives CASSFLLTPQETQYF.

This clonotype was seen a few times. The chain recombines TRBV4-2 with TRBJ1-1, with D possibly being TRBD1 (6 bases). The germline CDR1 and CDR2 sequences are LGHNA and YNFKEQ. V lost 2 bases to trimming and J lost 9 bases, with 16 bases between them. The CDR3 is 14 residues long. For the CDR3, the DNA is TGTGCCAGCAGCCAATCCGCAGGGGAGCCTAAAGCTTTCTTT. Protein: CASSQSAGEPKAFF.

This chain joins TRBV10-3 and TRBJ2-5; 7 nucleotides match TRBD1. CDR3 size: 13 residues. J was trimmed by 0 bases and V by 11 bases; bases with no gene match: 6. From germline, CDR1 is ENHRY and CDR2 SYGVKD. The CDR3 reads CAGAGTDQETQYF. CDR3 in DNA: TGTGCCGGGGCCGGGACAGACCAAGAGACCCAGTACTTC.

The V and J genes are TRBV12-3 or TRBV12-4 and TRBJ2-5, with a tentative D call TRBD2 (6 bases). The CDR3 runs to 16 residues. V lost 6 bases, J lost 5 bases, and 22 bases lay in between. The DNA of the CDR3 is TGTGCCAGCAGCCCTCTCGGAGGGAAGGATTCGGAGACCCAGTACTTC. It translates to CASSPLGGKDSETQYF.

This clonotype has a count of ten or more. The chain employs TRBV5-1 and TRBJ2-1, with 10 bases fitting TRBD1. CDR3 length: 16 amino acids. V shed 5 bases, J shed 8 bases, and the junction held 13 bases outside the gene matches. Germline values: CDR1 SGHRS, CDR2 YFSETQ. The CDR3 sequence is CASRNTGTGVVYEQFF. CDR3 DNA: TGCGCCAGCAGAAACACCGGGACAGGGGTAGTCTATGAGCAGTTCTTC.

The table lists this clonotype with a few counts. DNA for the CDR3: TGCAGTGCTAGCGACCCAACTAATGAAAAACTGTTTTTT. Encoded protein: CSASDPTNEKLFF. The V gene is TRBV20-1, the J gene TRBJ1-4; no definite D call. The ends were cut back, 3 bases at V and 0 bases at J, with 5 bases in the middle. The germline gives CDR1 DFQATT, CDR2 SNEGSKA (reference sequence). The length of the CDR3 is 13 residues.

This clonotype was seen more than once but under ten times. This chain joins TRBV25-1 and TRBJ1-2; tentatively, D is TRBD1 (5 bases). Trimming removed 4 bases at V and 5 bases at J, with 8 bases between. The CDR3 contains 12 residues. Germline V lookup: CDR1 MGHDK, CDR2 SYGVNS. DNA for the CDR3: TGTGCCAGCAGTGGGGGACTTTATGGCTACACCTTC. Residues: CASSGGLYGYTF.

The chain links TRBV4-3 to TRBJ2-1; 7 bases fit TRBD2. CDR1 is LGHNA and CDR2 is YSLEER in the germline V gene. V lost 0 bases and J lost 1; bases outside the gene matches: 6. The CDR3 is made up of 17 amino acids. In DNA, the CDR3 is TGCGCCAGCAGCCAAGATAGTCCAGCGGGGTCCTACAATGAGCAGTTCTTC. Protein product: CASSQDSPAGSYNEQFF.

This clonotype showed up many times. The chain joins TRBV12-3 or TRBV12-4 to TRBJ2-2; perhaps TRBD2 as D (5 bases). The length of the CDR3 is 15 residues. V was shortened by 4 bases and J by 1 base, with 10 bases between the two germline ends. The CDR3 sequence: CASSSVGENTGELFF. The DNA for the CDR3 is TGTGCCAGCAGTTCTGTGGGAGAGAACACCGGGGAGCTGTTTTTT.

This clonotype was seen many times. This sequence joins TRBV29-1 and TRBJ2-7, with D perhaps given as TRBD1 or TRBD2 (5 bases each). V lost 4 bases and J 0 bases, leaving 10 bases between the germline ends. CDR1 and CDR2 from the germline V gene are SQVTM and ANQGSEA. This CDR3 contains 13 residues. DNA of the CDR3: TGCAGCGTTGCCAAGGGGACCTCCTACGAGCAGTACTTC. Protein: CSVAKGTSYEQYF.

Only a few counts were recorded for this clonotype. The chain has TRBV20-1 and TRBJ2-1, with 7 bases identical to TRBD2. Germline CDR1 DFQATT, CDR2 SNEGSKA (reference sequence). The ends lost 5 bases at V and 3 bases at J; junction bases unmatched: 4. This CDR3 is built from 13 residues. This CDR3 reads CSAFSGRYNEQFF. CDR3 DNA sequence: TGCAGTGCTTTTAGCGGGCGCTACAATGAGCAGTTCTTC.

This clonotype has more than one count but fewer than ten. V usage is TRBV5-1 and J usage is TRBJ1-3; tentative D call: TRBD1 (5 bases). CDR1 is SGHRS and CDR2 is YFSETQ in the germline V gene. CDR3 length: 17 amino acids. V was cut by 0 bases and J by 0 bases, with 13 bases left in between. The CDR3 protein is CASSLAQGVRSGNTIYF. Here the CDR3 DNA reads TGCGCCAGCAGCTTGGCCCAGGGAGTTCGCTCTGGAAACACCATATATTTT.

This clonotype was seen ten or more times. The V and J genes are TRBV29-1 and TRBJ2-1; 13 bases match TRBD2. Germline trimming cut 4 bases from V and 5 bases from J; bases unmatched to any gene: 5. Germline CDR1 is SQVTM and CDR2 is ANQGSEA. The CDR3 consists of 15 residues. Written as DNA, the CDR3 is TGCAGCGTTGCCCTACTAGCGGGAGGGAACAATGAGCAGTTCTTC. Translating gives CSVALLAGGNNEQFF.

This clonotype was counted only a few times. The chain carries TRBV9 and TRBJ2-1, with D possibly being TRBD2 (5 bases). Deletions cut 4 bases from V and 4 bases from J, with 15 bases between. The V gene's germline CDR1 is SGDLS and CDR2 YYNGEE. The CDR3 extends over 15 amino acids. The CDR3 nucleotides are TGTGCCAGCAGCCCCCTCACCCCGGGATACAATGAGCAGTTCTTC. This codes for CASSPLTPGYNEQFF.

The genes are TRBV10-3 and TRBJ1-1, with 8 bases that match TRBD1. Germline V gives CDR1 ENHRY, CDR2 SYGVKD. The CDR3 extends over 15 amino acids. Trimming removed 6 bases from V and 5 bases from J; junction bases left unmatched: 11. For the CDR3, the DNA is TGTGCCATCAGCGACTTGTACAGGGGGGGTACTGAAGCTTTCTTT. Protein: CAISDLYRGGTEAFF.

This clonotype was picked up a small number of times. The chain uses TRBV14 and TRBJ2-1; perhaps TRBD2 as D (5 bases). The germline V and J ends were trimmed by 0 bases and 13 bases, with 13 bases remaining between them. The CDR3 loop spans 13 amino acids. Looked up from germline, CDR1 is SGHDN and CDR2 is FVKESK. The chain's CDR3 is CASSQDPGLLQFF. As DNA, the CDR3 is TGTGCCAGCAGCCAAGATCCGGGATTATTACAGTTCTTC.

This clonotype was counted many times. V and J are TRBV10-3 and TRBJ2-7; maybe TRBD1 (5 bases). Deletions cut 3 bases from V and 3 bases from J, with 15 bases between. CDR3 length: 15 amino acids. Germline V gives CDR1 ENHRY, CDR2 SYGVKD. CDR3 protein: CAISEDRTRIYEQYV. CDR3 coding DNA: TGTGCCATCAGTGAAGATCGGACAAGAATCTACGAGCAGTACGTC.